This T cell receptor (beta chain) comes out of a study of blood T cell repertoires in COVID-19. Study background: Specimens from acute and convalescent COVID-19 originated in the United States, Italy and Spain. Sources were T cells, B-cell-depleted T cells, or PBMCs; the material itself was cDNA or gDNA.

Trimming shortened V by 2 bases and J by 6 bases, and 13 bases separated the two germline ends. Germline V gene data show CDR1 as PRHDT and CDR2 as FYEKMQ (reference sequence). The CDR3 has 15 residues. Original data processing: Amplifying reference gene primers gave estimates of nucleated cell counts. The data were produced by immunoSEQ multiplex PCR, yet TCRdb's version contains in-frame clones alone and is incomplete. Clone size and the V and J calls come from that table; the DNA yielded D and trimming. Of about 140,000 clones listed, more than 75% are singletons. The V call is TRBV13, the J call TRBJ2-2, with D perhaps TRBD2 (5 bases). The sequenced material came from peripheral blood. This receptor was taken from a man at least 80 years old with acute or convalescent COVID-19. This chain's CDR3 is CASSLYRAGPGELFF. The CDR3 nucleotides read TGTGCCAGCAGCTTATACCGGGCGGGTCCCGGGGAGCTGTTTTTT. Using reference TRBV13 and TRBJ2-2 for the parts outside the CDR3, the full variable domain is AAGVIQSPRHLIKEKRETATLKCYPIPRHDTVYWYQQGPGQDPQFLISFYEKMQSDKGSIPDRFSAQQFSDYHSELNMSSLELGDSALYFCASSLYRAGPGELFFGEGSRLTVL.